These 5 T cell receptor beta chains share one sample of origin, sequenced in a study of blood T cells in healthy people across ages. The use of a sample-barcoded 5' primer and a J-beta primer mix characterized a second PCR of roughly 6 to 11 cycles. Each CDR3 protein gets one entry after TCRdb re-called the 5' RACE reads with MiXCR. The sample lists roughly 1.4 million distinct CDR3 sequences; 45% to 70% were seen once. Input material: blood. The source is a man aged 18 to 35 in good health.

This clonotype was counted a few times. The rearrangement uses TRBV6-6 and TRBJ1-2, with D perhaps TRBD1 (6 bases). This CDR3 contains 14 residues. The ends were cut back, 1 base at V and 4 bases at J, with 10 bases in the middle. Germline CDR1 is MNHNY and CDR2 is SVGAGI (reference sequence). This chain's CDR3 is CASSYLQGGYGYTF. The CDR3 nucleotides read TGTGCCAGCAGTTACTTACAGGGAGGCTATGGCTACACCTTC.

The chain carries TRBV25-1 and TRBJ2-4, with D perhaps matching TRBD1 or TRBD2 (5 bases each). Matching the DNA end better, TRBJ2-7 makes the J call doubtful. The CDR3 totals 15 residues. Germline CDR1 is MGHDK and CDR2 is SYGVNS. CDR3 DNA: TGTGCCAGCAGTGGGTCGTGGGGGAAATTCCACGAGCAGTACTTC. Its translation is CASSGSWGKFHEQYF.

The chain uses TRBV7-6 and TRBJ2-2; unclear D gene. V shed 4 bases and J shed 5 bases, with 8 bases lying between them. The CDR3 sequence is 13 residues long. Germline loops: CDR1 SGHVS, CDR2 FNYEAQ. The CDR3 is CASSSQETGELFF. The CDR3 DNA reads TGTGCCAGCAGCTCTCAGGAAACCGGGGAGCTGTTTTTT.

This chain uses TRBV5-4 with TRBJ2-7; the match to TRBD2 covers 13 bases. V shed 1 base, J shed 5 bases, and the junction held 6 bases outside the gene matches. CDR1 SGHNT and CDR2 YYREEE come from the germline V gene (reference sequence). The CDR3 extends over 16 amino acids. CDR3 DNA sequence: TGTGCCAGCAGCTTGTTTGGACTAGCGGGAGATAACGAGCAGTACTTC. Amino acids: CASSLFGLAGDNEQYF.

V gene TRBV20-1 combines with J gene TRBJ2-4; 12 bases are shared with TRBD2. The CDR3 sequence is 13 residues long. The V gene end was trimmed by 1 base and the J gene end by 13 bases; junction bases not matched to a gene: 5. Looked up from germline, CDR1 is DFQATT and CDR2 is SNEGSKA (reference sequence). The CDR3 sequence is CSARAASGGVQYF. The CDR3 nucleotides read TGCAGTGCTAGAGCCGCTAGCGGGGGGGTACAGTACTTC.